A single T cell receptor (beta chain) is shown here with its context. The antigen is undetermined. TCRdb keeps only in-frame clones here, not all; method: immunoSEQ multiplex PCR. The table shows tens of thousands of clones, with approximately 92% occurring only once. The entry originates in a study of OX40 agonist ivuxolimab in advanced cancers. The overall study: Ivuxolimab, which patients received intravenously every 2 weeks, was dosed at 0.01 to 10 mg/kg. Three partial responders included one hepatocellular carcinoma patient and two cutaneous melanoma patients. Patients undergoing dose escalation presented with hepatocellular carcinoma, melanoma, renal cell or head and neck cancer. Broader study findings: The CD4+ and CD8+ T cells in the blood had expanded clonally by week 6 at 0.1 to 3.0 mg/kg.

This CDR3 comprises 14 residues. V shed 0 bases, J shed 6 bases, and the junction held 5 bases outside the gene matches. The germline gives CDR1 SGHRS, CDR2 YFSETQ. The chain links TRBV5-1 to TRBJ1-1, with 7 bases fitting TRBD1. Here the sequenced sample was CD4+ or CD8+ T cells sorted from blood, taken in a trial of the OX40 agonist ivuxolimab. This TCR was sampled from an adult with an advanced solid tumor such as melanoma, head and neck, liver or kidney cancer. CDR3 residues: CASSLVGGDPEAFF. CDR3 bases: TGCGCCAGCAGCTTGGTAGGGGGCGACCCTGAAGCTTTCTTT.